This is a list of T cell receptor beta chains from one sample in a study of shared clonotypes between healthy human individuals. Sequenced by immunoSEQ multiplex PCR; TCRdb stores in-frame clones only, minus some. Of about 1 million clones in the sample, around 75% are singletons; the top ten hold over 1.3%. Sequencing was carried out using memory CD4+ T cells sorted from blood. These receptors were collected from a man aged 18 to 29 in good health. Both conserved end residues are part of each CDR3. The D gene is left open where the match is weak. Clone size appears in some rows only: once, few, many, or a class for an expanded clone.

d_call j_call v_call cdr3_length clone_size cdr3_nt cdr3_aa
TRBD2 TRBJ2-3 TRBV10-3 15 NA TGTGCCATGAAGACTAGCGGGAGTGGCACAGATACGCAGTATTTT CAMKTSGSGTDTQYF
NA TRBJ2-2 TRBV6-5 16 NA TGTGCCAGCAGTTACGGTCAGGGGACGAACACCGGGGAGCTGTTTTTT CASSYGQGTNTGELFF
TRBD1 TRBJ1-6 TRBV28 13 NA TGTGCCACTACCGAGAGGGGGCGCCCACCCCTCCACTTT CATTERGRPPLHF
TRBD1 TRBJ1-2 TRBV4-2 16 NA TGTGCCAGCAGCCAAGATGCATGGCAGGGGGGCTATGGCTACACCTTC CASSQDAWQGGYGYTF
NA TRBJ2-2 TRBV7-6 14 few TGTGCCAGCAGCCCTACTGGGAACACCGGGGAGCTGTTTTTT CASSPTGNTGELFF
NA TRBJ2-7 TRBV10-2 15 NA TGCGCCAGCAGTGAGGAGGGGGGGAAGTCCTACGAGCAGTACTTC CASSEEGGKSYEQYF
NA TRBJ1-4 TRBV5-1 15 many TGCGCCAGCAGCTTGGCGACGTCAACTAATGAAAAACTGTTTTTT CASSLATSTNEKLFF
TRBD1 TRBJ2-2 TRBV5-1 15 NA TGCGCCAGCAGCCAGGACAGGGGAGGCACCGGGGAGCTGTTTTTT CASSQDRGGTGELFF
NA TRBJ1-3 TRBV4-3 15 NA TGCGCCAGCTCTGGGGCAGCAACCTCTGGAAACACCATATATTTT CASSGAATSGNTIYF
NA TRBJ1-6 TRBV6-5 16 many TGTGCCAGCAGTTACTCGAGGGGGGGAGAAGGATCACCCCTCCACTTT CASSYSRGGEGSPLHF
NA TRBJ2-5 TRBV28 14 NA TGTGCCAGCAGTCCGGTGGGGGGACGAGAGACCCAGTACTTC CASSPVGGRETQYF
TRBD1 TRBJ1-5 TRBV9 15 NA TGTGCCAGCAGCTTGACAGGGGTTAGCAATCAGCCCCAGCATTTT CASSLTGVSNQPQHF
TRBD1 TRBJ2-3 TRBV29-1 14 few TGCAGCGTTGTGCTACAGGGGAGCACAGATACGCAGTATTTT CSVVLQGSTDTQYF
NA TRBJ2-1 TRBV19 14 NA TGTGCCAGTAGTACAACCGGGACATCGGATGAGCAGTTCTTC CASSTTGTSDEQFF
TRBD1 TRBJ2-7 TRBV7-9 16 NA TGTGCCAGCAGCTTAGTCGCCGGGACAGCTACCTACGAGCAGTACTTC CASSLVAGTATYEQYF
NA TRBJ1-1 TRBV6-1 14 NA TGTGCCAGCAGTCTCGAGGATCTGAACACTGAAGCTTTCTTT CASSLEDLNTEAFF
TRBD2 TRBJ2-1 TRBV30 15 NA TGTGCCTGGAACAAACTAGCGGGAACTAACAATGAGCAGTTCTTC CAWNKLAGTNNEQFF
TRBD2 TRBJ2-7 TRBV6-6 15 once TGTGCCAGCAGACAAAGCGGGAGCAGGAGTTACGAGCAGTACTTC CASRQSGSRSYEQYF
TRBD1 TRBJ2-7 TRBV7-2 15 few TGTGCCAGCAGCCATAGACAGGGGACGTCCTACGAGCAGTACTTC CASSHRQGTSYEQYF
TRBD1 TRBJ2-7 TRBV2 14 NA TGTGCCAGCATTAATGACAGGGGTGCCTACGAGCAGTACTTC CASINDRGAYEQYF
NA TRBJ1-2 TRBV5-6 12 NA TGTGCCAGCAGTTCCGGGTTCTATGGCTACACCTTC CASSSGFYGYTF
TRBD1 TRBJ2-5 TRBV5-1 15 NA TGCGCCAGCAGCTCCCGGGACAGTTACCAAGAGACCCAGTACTTC CASSSRDSYQETQYF
TRBD1 TRBJ1-1 TRBV2 14 NA TGTGCCAGCAGTGTCAAGGGGGCGAACACTGAAGCTTTCTTT CASSVKGANTEAFF
TRBD1 TRBJ2-7 TRBV29-1 14 NA TGCAGCGTTGTGTTCGGGACAGGGGGCTTCGAGCAGTACTTC CSVVFGTGGFEQYF
TRBD2 TRBJ2-7 TRBV5-6 15 NA TGTGCCAGCAGCTTTAAGCCGGGGGGCTCCTACGAGCAGTACTTC CASSFKPGGSYEQYF
NA TRBJ1-3 TRBV14 13 NA TGTGCCAGCAGCCGCCCCTCTGGAAACACCATATATTTT CASSRPSGNTIYF
NA TRBJ1-2 TRBV21-1 17 NA TGTGCCAGCAGCAAAAATGCCCCAGAATCATACTATGATGGCTACACCTTC CASSKNAPESYYDGYTF
TRBD1 TRBJ1-6 TRBV2 19 NA TGTGCCAGCAGTGTATCGAGACAGGGGGCCGGCTCCTATAATTCACCCCTCCACTTT CASSVSRQGAGSYNSPLHF
NA TRBJ2-5 TRBV5-1 15 NA TGCGCCAGCAGCCAGGGGACAGGCGGGGGAGAGACCCAGTACTTC CASSQGTGGGETQYF
TRBD1 TRBJ2-2 TRBV7-3 17 NA TGTGCCAGCAGCTTAAACCGAGACAGGGTGGGCGCCGGGGAGCTGTTTTTT CASSLNRDRVGAGELFF
NA TRBJ2-1 TRBV5-4 15 NA TGTGCCAGCAGCTTGGAAGCCCAAATCTACAATGAGCAGTTCTTC CASSLEAQIYNEQFF
TRBD1 TRBJ2-1 TRBV4-1 16 NA TGCGCCAGCAGCCTAGGTGTAGGGACAGGGCACAATGAGCAGTTCTTC CASSLGVGTGHNEQFF
TRBD1 TRBJ2-5 TRBV10-3 16 NA TGTGCCATCAGTGAGTCGGGGACAGGGGGCCGGGAGACCCAGTACTTC CAISESGTGGRETQYF
TRBD1 TRBJ2-7 TRBV14 14 NA TGTGCCAGCAGCTACCGGGACAGGGGAGGTGAGCAGTACTTC CASSYRDRGGEQYF
NA TRBJ1-1 TRBV6-5 15 NA TGTGCCAGCAGTTACTCGTCGGCCAATACACCTGAAGCTTTCTTT CASSYSSANTPEAFF
TRBD1 TRBJ2-7 TRBV7-9 14 NA TGTGCCAGCAGCTCTGGACAGGGGGTTAACGAGCAGTACTTC CASSSGQGVNEQYF
TRBD1 TRBJ2-5 TRBV5-4 15 NA TGTGCCAGCAGCTTAGGGGACAGGTCCCAAGAGGCCCAGTACTTC CASSLGDRSQEAQYF
NA TRBJ2-1 TRBV9 13 NA TGTGCCAGCAGCGTAGCTAGGTACAATGAGCAGTTCTTC CASSVARYNEQFF
NA TRBJ2-1 TRBV30 14 NA TGTGCCTGGAGTACCAGGCCACAGGGCTATGAGCAGTTCTTC CAWSTRPQGYEQFF
NA TRBJ2-7 TRBV11-2 15 few TGTGCCAGCAGCCCCACGGGGATCCCCTCCTACGAGCAGTACTTC CASSPTGIPSYEQYF
NA TRBJ1-5 TRBV7-2 15 NA TGTGCCAGCAGCTTAGCCAGGGGCGGCAATCAGCCCCAGCATTTT CASSLARGGNQPQHF
NA TRBJ2-1 TRBV7-9 14 NA TGTGCCAGCAGCTTATCGGTGGGAGCCAATGAGCAGTTCTTC CASSLSVGANEQFF
TRBD2 TRBJ2-7 TRBV23-1 17 few TGCGCCAGCAGTCATTACCCGACTAGCGGGTCCTCCTACGAGCAGTACTTC CASSHYPTSGSSYEQYF